Sequencing of this T cell receptor (beta chain) was carried out in a study of T cell changes during pregnancy in multiple sclerosis. In this sample, this clone turned up once. In the same sample, other DNA sequences code for this CDR3. Repertoires were generated with immunoSEQ multiplex PCR, while TCRdb's copy carries only in-frame clones and drops some. The table has over 90,000 clones, approximately 93% seen once. Germline values: CDR1 LNHDA, CDR2 SQIVND (reference sequence). After removal of 4 bases from V and 2 bases from J, the junction contained 4 bases not matched to a gene. The CDR3 extends over 15 amino acids.

The chain is built from TRBV19 and TRBJ2-1; 8 bases agree with TRBD2. The sequencing here drew on peripheral blood, taken after pregnancy. This receptor was obtained from a female donor with multiple sclerosis, enrolled in a pregnancy study. The CDR3 bases are TGTGCCAGTAGTACCCTAGCGGGCCCCTACAATGAGCAGTTCTTC. It codes for CASSTLAGPYNEQFF.